Below, 12 T cell receptor beta chains from the same sample are listed, as sequenced in a study of cytomegalovirus exposure and HLA in healthy donors. Produced via immunoSEQ multiplex PCR; TCRdb's table is partial and in-frame only. In the table there are about 170,000 clones, roughly 86% of which are singletons. The sequencing input was PBMCs. The receptors were sampled from a man aged 18 to 30 in good health and CMV-seropositive.

The chain joins TRBV2 to TRBJ2-1; tentatively, D is TRBD2 (5 bases). CDR1 is SNHLY and CDR2 is FYNNEI in the germline V gene. Trimming removed 4 bases from V and 4 bases from J, with 11 bases in between. CDR3 size: 14 residues. The CDR3, as DNA: TGTGCCAGCAGTGGTATGGCGGGTTACAATGAGCAGTTCTTC. Translating it yields CASSGMAGYNEQFF.

This chain links TRBV11-3 with TRBJ1-3; 8 bases match TRBD1. Trimming removed 5 bases from V and 0 bases from J; junction bases left unmatched: 15. Germline loops: CDR1 SGHNT, CDR2 YENEEA. CDR3 length: 19 amino acids. CDR3 amino acids: CASSLNLWGTGPSGNTIYF. The CDR3, as DNA: TGTGCCAGCAGCCTCAACCTCTGGGGGACAGGCCCCTCTGGAAACACCATATATTTT.

The chain carries TRBV10-3 and TRBJ1-4; D unclear. CDR1 is ENHRY and CDR2 is SYGVKD in the germline V gene. The CDR3 consists of 14 residues. Deletions cut 0 bases from V and 3 bases from J, with 5 bases between. The CDR3 reads CAISESPSNEKLFF. The CDR3 DNA follows: TGTGCCATCAGTGAGTCCCCATCTAATGAAAAACTGTTTTTT.

The rearrangement uses TRBV28 and TRBJ1-2; unclear D gene. The germline V gene encodes CDR1 MDHEN and CDR2 SYDVKM. This CDR3 spans 12 amino acids. V was clipped by 7 bases and J by 1 base, with 7 bases between them. The CDR3 DNA sequence: TGTGCCAGCATCGCGGATAACTATGGCTACACCTTC. It specifies CASIADNYGYTF.

The CDR3 coding sequence is TGCAGCGGGGGAGGGAACACCGGGGAGCTGTTTTTT. It encodes CSGGGNTGELFF. V is TRBV29-1 and J is TRBJ2-2, with D tentatively TRBD2 (6 bases). The length of the CDR3 is 12 residues. From germline, CDR1 is SQVTM and CDR2 ANQGSEA. V was clipped by 7 bases and J by 1 base, with 7 bases between them.

The V gene is TRBV7-9, the J gene TRBJ2-1, with 13 positions matching TRBD2. CDR3 length: 16 residues. The germline V gene has CDR1 SEHNR and CDR2 FQNEAQ (reference sequence). J lost 7 bases, V lost 4 bases, and 7 bases had no gene match. Here the CDR3 DNA reads TGTGCCAGCAGCTCTACCACTAGCGGGAGGGTGAATGAGCAGTTCTTC. Protein product: CASSSTTSGRVNEQFF. The full variable domain, with the rest looked up from reference TRBV7-9 and TRBJ2-1, is DTGVSQNPRHKITKRGQNVTFRCDPISEHNRLYWYRQTLGQGPEFLTYFQNEAQLEKSRLLSDRFSAERPKGSFSTLEIQRTEQGDSAMYLCASSSTTSGRVNEQFFGPGTRLTVL.

V usage is TRBV5-1 and J usage is TRBJ1-4; a possible D gene is TRBD1 (6 bases). CDR1 is SGHRS and CDR2 is YFSETQ in the germline V gene. Trimming pared 4 bases from V and 4 bases from J, leaving 17 bases between. The CDR3 is 16 amino acids. The CDR3 here is CASSPASRGGNEKLFF. CDR3 sequence (DNA): TGCGCCAGCAGCCCGGCCTCCAGGGGTGGTAATGAAAAACTGTTTTTT.

The chain recombines TRBV2 with TRBJ2-5; 9 bases agree with TRBD1. Trimming at V came to 4 bases and at J to 1 base, leaving 4 bases not matched to a gene. The length of the CDR3 is 15 residues. Germline CDR1 SNHLY, CDR2 FYNNEI. The CDR3 DNA reads TGTGCCAGCAGTGTACAGGGGGCGCCCCAAGAGACCCAGTACTTC. Translation gives CASSVQGAPQETQYF.

This rearrangement joins TRBV10-3 to TRBJ2-7; 10 bases are a match to TRBD1. V dropped 0 bases and J dropped 3; count of bases not matched to a gene: 2. Germline values: CDR1 ENHRY, CDR2 SYGVKD. The CDR3 is made up of 15 amino acids. The CDR3 nucleotides read TGTGCCATCAGTGAGTCGAGGACAGGGGGCTACGAGCAGTACTTC. Protein: CAISESRTGGYEQYF.

The chain is built from TRBV28 and TRBJ1-5; tentatively, D is TRBD1 (5 bases). From germline, CDR1 is MDHEN and CDR2 SYDVKM. The CDR3 is 14 amino acids. Trimming removed 8 bases from V and 6 bases from J, with 17 bases in between. The CDR3 loop reads CASHDALGGQPQHF. For the CDR3, the DNA is TGTGCCAGCCACGACGCGTTGGGGGGTCAGCCCCAGCATTTT.

This clone was seen just once. The chain combines TRBV5-1 with TRBJ2-1; the D gene is possibly TRBD2 (6 bases). Trimming removed 1 base from V and 7 bases from J, with 12 bases in between. CDR1 and CDR2 from the germline V gene are SGHRS and YFSETQ. The CDR3 covers 14 residues. The CDR3 DNA sequence: TGCGCCAGCAGCTTGTCGGGAGTTGGGAATGAGCAGTTCTTC. Translated, it gives CASSLSGVGNEQFF.

The chain combines TRBV18 with TRBJ2-1; 7 bases agree with TRBD1. Germline V CDR1 and CDR2: KGHSH, LQKENI. The CDR3 covers 12 residues. V was pared by 5 bases and J by 12 bases, with 7 bases of the junction left unmatched. The CDR3 protein is CASSGDRVGQFF. The CDR3 region has the DNA TGTGCCAGCTCAGGAGACAGGGTTGGGCAGTTCTTC.